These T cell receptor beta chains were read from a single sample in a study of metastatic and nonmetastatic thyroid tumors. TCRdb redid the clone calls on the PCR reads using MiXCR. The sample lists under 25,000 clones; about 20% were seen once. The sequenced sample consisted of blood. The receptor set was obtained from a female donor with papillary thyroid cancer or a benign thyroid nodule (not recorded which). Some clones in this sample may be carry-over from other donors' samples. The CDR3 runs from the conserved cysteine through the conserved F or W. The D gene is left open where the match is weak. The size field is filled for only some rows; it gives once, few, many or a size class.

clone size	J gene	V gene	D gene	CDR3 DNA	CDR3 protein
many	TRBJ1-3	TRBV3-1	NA	TGTGCCAGCAGGTCACAGGGAGCTGGAAACACCATATATTTT	CASRSQGAGNTIYF
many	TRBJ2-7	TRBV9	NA	TGTGCCAGCAGCGTAGAGGCTAATTGGGTCGAGCAGTACTTC	CASSVEANWVEQYF
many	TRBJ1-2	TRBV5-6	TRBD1	TGTGCCAGCAGCTCCGGGACAGTTAACTATGGCTACACCTTC	CASSSGTVNYGYTF
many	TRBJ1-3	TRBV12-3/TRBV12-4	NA	TGTGCCAGCAGTACGACAGGAGCAGGCTACTCTGGAAACACCATATATTTT	CASSTTGAGYSGNTIYF
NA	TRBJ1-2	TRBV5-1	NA	TGCGCCAGCAGCCTTGGAGGGCAGGGTGCTGGCTACACCTTC	CASSLGGQGAGYTF
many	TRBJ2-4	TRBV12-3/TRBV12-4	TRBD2	TGTGCCAGCAGTTTGCGTAGCGGGGGGGCAGCCAAAAACATTCAGTACTTC	CASSLRSGGAAKNIQYF
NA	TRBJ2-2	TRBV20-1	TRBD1	TGCAGTGCTAGGAGTCTGCAGGGGGAAGGGACCAGGGAGCTGTTTTTT	CSARSLQGEGTRELFF
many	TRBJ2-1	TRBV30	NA	TGTGCCTGGAGTGTATGGCACTTGAGCTCCTACAATGAGCAGTTCTTC	CAWSVWHLSSYNEQFF
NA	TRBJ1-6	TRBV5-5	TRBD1	TGTGCCAGCAGCCGTTTGGGCCAGACAGGGGGTTCGCCCCTCCACTTT	CASSRLGQTGGSPLHF
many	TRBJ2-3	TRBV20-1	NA	TGCAGTGCTAGTAGCGACACAGATACGCAGTATTTT	CSASSDTDTQYF
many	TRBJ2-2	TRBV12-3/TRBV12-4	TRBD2	TGTGCCCAAGGGGCTAGCGGGAGACGGCGCACCGGGGAGCTGTTTTTT	CAQGASGRRRTGELFF
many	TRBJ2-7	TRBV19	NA	TGTGCCAGTAGTATTACGGCAGGGGGGGTCTACGAGCAGTACTTC	CASSITAGGVYEQYF
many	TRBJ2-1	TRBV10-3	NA	TGTGCCATCAGTGACCCTGGGCGGGCCTACAATGAGCAGTTCTTC	CAISDPGRAYNEQFF
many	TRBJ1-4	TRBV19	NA	TGTGCCAGCTCTAAGTTAGATGAAAAACTGTTTTTT	CASSKLDEKLFF
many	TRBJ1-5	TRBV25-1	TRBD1	TGTGCCAGCAGTGAACGGACAGGGGGCGGGCAGCCCCAGCATTTT	CASSERTGGGQPQHF
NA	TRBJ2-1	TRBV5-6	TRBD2	TGTGCCAGCAGCTTAGTTCTAGCGGTGACAAATGAGCAGTTCTTC	CASSLVLAVTNEQFF
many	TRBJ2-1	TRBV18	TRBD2	TGTGCCAGCTCCCCGACTAGCGGGAGTGCAAATGAGCAGTTCTTC	CASSPTSGSANEQFF
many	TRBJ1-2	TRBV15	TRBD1	TGTGCCACCAGCAGGCCCGACCCCCGGGACAGGGGAGTATATGGCTACACCTTC	CATSRPDPRDRGVYGYTF
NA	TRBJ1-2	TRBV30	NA	TGTGCCTGGACTTTGGGCCGAGACCATGGCTACACCTTC	CAWTLGRDHGYTF
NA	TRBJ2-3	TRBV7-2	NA	TGTGCCAGCAGCTTAGTCCCCTACGTAGATACGCAGTATTTT	CASSLVPYVDTQYF
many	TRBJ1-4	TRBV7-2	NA	TGTGCCAGCAGCTCCGACCGGGGCTCAAATGAAAAACTGTTTTTT	CASSSDRGSNEKLFF
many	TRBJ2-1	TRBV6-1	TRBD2	TGTGCCAGCAAGGAGATGACGGGGGGGTACAATGAGCAGTTCTTC	CASKEMTGGYNEQFF
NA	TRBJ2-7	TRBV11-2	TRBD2	TGTGCCAGCAGCCCTGGACTAGCATACGAGCAGTACTTC	CASSPGLAYEQYF
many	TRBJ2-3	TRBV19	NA	TGTGCCAGTACTGAAGGAGATATAGATACGCAGTATTTT	CASTEGDIDTQYF
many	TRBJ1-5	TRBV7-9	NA	TGTGCCAGCAGCCACGGTGGGCTCTCTCGGCCCCAGCATTTT	CASSHGGLSRPQHF
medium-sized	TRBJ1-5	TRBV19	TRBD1	TGTGCCAGTGAAGGGACAGGGGAGGGCCAGCCCCAGCATTTT	CASEGTGEGQPQHF
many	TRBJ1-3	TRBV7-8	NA	TGTGCCAGCAGCTTAGGCGGGGGCAGATTGGGTAACACCATATATTTT	CASSLGGGRLGNTIYF
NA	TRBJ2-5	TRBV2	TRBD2	TGTGCCAGCAGTGAAAGCCGTAGCGGGGGGGCCTCCGAGACCCAGTACTTC	CASSESRSGGASETQYF
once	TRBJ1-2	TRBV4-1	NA	TGCGCCAGCAGCCAACAGGGGAACTATGGCTACACCTTC	CASSQQGNYGYTF
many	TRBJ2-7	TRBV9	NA	TGTGCCAGCAGCACCCTCCCCGACAGTTACTACGAGCAGTACTTC	CASSTLPDSYYEQYF
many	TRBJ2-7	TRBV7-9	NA	TGTGCCAGCAGCTCTTCCGGGGGAACCTACGAGCAGTACTTC	CASSSSGGTYEQYF